This T cell receptor (beta chain) was identified during a study of blood T cell repertoires in COVID-19. V dropped 0 bases and J dropped 11 bases, with 12 bases sitting between them. The germline V gene has CDR1 SGHRS and CDR2 YFSETQ. CDR3 size: 13 residues. The protocol was immunoSEQ multiplex PCR, while the TCRdb copy is restricted to in-frame clones and leaves out a portion. Among around 300,000 clones, around 87% were seen once, and the ten largest hold approximately 4%. The sequencing sample was made of PBMCs or T cells enriched from blood (not recorded which). The TCR originated in a woman in her late teens or twenties with acute COVID-19. The rearrangement joins TRBV5-1 to TRBJ1-5; D not resolved. The CDR3 DNA sequence: TGCGCCAGCAGCTTGGGGGAGGGAAGAGCCCAGCATTTT. The encoded protein is CASSLGEGRAQHF.